This T cell receptor beta chain was found in a study of glioma-infiltrating T cells after dendritic cell vaccination. Study-wide background: Glioblastoma patients came from Phase I and II dendritic cell vaccination trials.

Study-wide findings and caveats: Only a small number of patients had complete blood and tumor samples.

A note on this clone: Its cognate antigen is unknown.

From germline, CDR1 is SGHRS and CDR2 YFSETQ. Trimming left V 0 bases short and J 3 bases short, with 7 bases between. CDR3 length: 13 amino acids. Primers: 60 V beta forward and 13 J beta reverse. Assay used: immunoSEQ multiplex PCR; TCRdb lists only in-frame clones, some missing. Altogether over 55,000 clones are present, roughly 79% being singletons, with the ten largest covering 7% to 9.5%. The source was blood, collected before dendritic cell vaccination. The clonotype originates from a human donor with glioblastoma. The chain is built from TRBV5-1 and TRBJ2-7; D is perhaps TRBD1 (6 bases). CDR3 protein: CASSLDRDYEQYF. The CDR3 DNA reads as TGCGCCAGCAGCTTGGACAGGGACTACGAGCAGTACTTC.